This TCR beta chain stems from a study of T cell repertoires in cytomegalovirus infection. Notes on the study in general: HLA-C-restricted TCR beta clonotypes specific for CMV led the ex vivo response.

In the case of this clonotype: Its antigen is still unknown.

Germline-derived CDR1 and CDR2 are SGHRS and YFSETQ. The V and J ends lost 3 bases and 0 bases respectively, with 8 bases between them. The CDR3 spans 14 residues. TCRdb used MiXCR to reprocess the reads, holding one entry per CDR3 protein. Of a few hundred thousand distinct CDR3 sequences in the sample, roughly 15% were seen once. The J gene is TRBJ2-3, the V gene TRBV5-1; D gene unclear. The source material was PBMCs. The clonotype was recovered from a human donor in good health (CMV status not recorded). Some clones in this sample may be carry-over from other donors' samples. CDR3 loop: CASSSVSSTDTQYF. Here the CDR3 DNA reads TGCGCCAGCAGCTCGGTTTCTAGCACAGATACGCAGTATTTT.